This entry is about one TCR beta chain. The V gene lost 3 bases and the J gene lost 2 bases, with 17 bases spanning the gap. Germline loops: CDR1 KGHSH, CDR2 LQKENI. There are 16 residues in the CDR3. This sample stems from a study of control samples from healthy donors and cancer patients. Repertoires were generated with immunoSEQ multiplex PCR, while TCRdb's copy carries only in-frame clones and drops some. Altogether 120,000 or so clones are present, over 80% being singletons, with the ten largest covering 0.5% to 0.7%. Sequenced material: PBMCs. The sequence was collected from a man at least 80 years old with head and neck cancer. The chain joins TRBV18 to TRBJ2-7, with D possibly TRBD1 on 6 matching bases. The CDR3 region has the DNA TGTGCCAGCTCACCGACGACAGGTGGGCTAACCTACGAGCAGTACTTC. The encoded protein is CASSPTTGGLTYEQYF.